These 19 T cell receptor beta chains came from one sample sequenced in a study of blood T cell repertoires in COVID-19. Measured with immunoSEQ multiplex PCR; TCRdb has only the in-frame clones, and not every one. The table has over 85,000 clones, 70% to 90% seen once; the top ten hold approximately 6.8%. The sequencing input was peripheral blood. These receptors were obtained from a man aged 60 to 75 with acute or convalescent COVID-19.

This clone was observed a single time. The chain is built from TRBV27 and TRBJ2-1, with 9 bases fitting TRBD2. The CDR3 runs to 17 residues. Germline lookup yields CDR1 MNHEY and CDR2 SMNVEV (reference sequence). Trimming removed 3 bases from V and 5 bases from J; junction bases left unmatched: 11. The CDR3 nucleotides read TGTGCCAGCAGTTTTTACGGGTGGCGGGAGGGCGACAATGAGCAGTTCTTC. Translating gives CASSFYGWREGDNEQFF.

V gene TRBV19 combines with J gene TRBJ2-7; 13 nucleotides agree with TRBD2. Germline V gives CDR1 LNHDA, CDR2 SQIVND (reference sequence). The trim removed 5 bases at V and 2 bases at J, leaving 3 bases unmatched. The CDR3 is 15 residues long. The CDR3 DNA follows: TGTGCCAGTAGTGTGGGACTAGCGGGGCCCTACGAGCAGTACTTC. This codes for CASSVGLAGPYEQYF.

The chain uses TRBV10-3 and TRBJ2-7; 8 positions match TRBD1. Germline V CDR1 and CDR2: ENHRY, SYGVKD. The junction had 6 bases not matched to a gene; V was cut back by 3 bases and J by 2 bases. The CDR3 extends over 15 amino acids. CDR3 sequence reads: CAISDRDRTTYEQYF. CDR3 DNA sequence: TGTGCCATCAGTGACCGGGACAGGACTACCTACGAGCAGTACTTC.

The CDR3 DNA reads as TGTGCCAGCTCACCCCCCGGACTGCTTGGCACAGATACGCAGTATTTT. It codes for CASSPPGLLGTDTQYF. This sequence joins TRBV18 and TRBJ2-3; D may be TRBD2 (5 bases). There are 16 residues in the CDR3. V gave up 3 bases and J gave up 1 base, with 14 bases separating them. Looked up from germline, CDR1 is KGHSH and CDR2 is LQKENI.

V is TRBV19 and J is TRBJ2-2; D might be TRBD2 (5 bases). Germline V CDR1 and CDR2: LNHDA, SQIVND (reference sequence). The CDR3 covers 15 residues. V lost 5 bases and J 3 bases, leaving 13 bases between the germline ends. The CDR3 DNA reads TGTGCCAGTAGTTACCGGGAACGATACACCGGGGAGCTGTTTTTT. Its translation is CASSYRERYTGELFF.

The rearrangement uses TRBV7-2 and TRBJ2-4; no clear D gene. Trimming shortened V by 5 bases and J by 0 bases, and 8 bases separated the two germline ends. The CDR3 is 14 residues long. Germline-derived CDR1 and CDR2 are SGHTA and FQGNSA. The CDR3 coding sequence is TGTGCCAGCAGCCCTAGAATAGCCAAAAACATTCAGTACTTC. Its protein is CASSPRIAKNIQYF.

This clone was observed a single time. This chain uses TRBV2 with TRBJ2-6; TRBD2 agrees at 14 bases. The germline gives CDR1 SNHLY, CDR2 FYNNEI. V lost 5 bases and J lost 4; bases outside the gene matches: 4. The CDR3 length is 17 residues. DNA for the CDR3: TGTGCCAGCAGTCCTAGGACTAGCGGGAGGGGGGCCAACGTCCTGACTTTC. Protein product: CASSPRTSGRGANVLTF.

The V and J genes are TRBV28 and TRBJ2-7; 8 nucleotides align to TRBD1. The CDR3 consists of 15 residues. Germline trimming cut 6 bases from V and 3 bases from J; bases unmatched to any gene: 10. CDR1 and CDR2 (germline): MDHEN, SYDVKM. CDR3 protein: CASSPQGAGGYEQYF. CDR3 in DNA: TGTGCCAGCAGCCCCCAGGGGGCAGGGGGCTACGAGCAGTACTTC.

This chain uses TRBV7-2 with TRBJ1-2; 12 bases match TRBD1. The J segment lost 10 bases and the V segment lost 5 bases, leaving 8 bases of the junction unmatched. The CDR3 covers 14 residues. Germline V gene data show CDR1 as SGHTA and CDR2 as FQGNSA. CDR3 sequence (DNA): TGTGCCAGCAGCCCTCTCCGGGACAGGGGGCTCTACACCTTC. It encodes CASSPLRDRGLYTF.

The V and J genes are TRBV9 and TRBJ2-7; 7 bases fit TRBD2. Germline V gene lookup returns CDR1 SGDLS and CDR2 YYNGEE. Trimming took 0 bases from V and 3 from J; bases not matched to a gene: 6. The CDR3 spans 15 residues. The CDR3 coding sequence is TGTGCCAGCAGCGTAGATCCTAGCGGAGTCTACGAGCAGTACTTC. Protein product: CASSVDPSGVYEQYF.

The rearrangement joins TRBV6-1 to TRBJ1-4, with 10 bases aligning to TRBD1. This CDR3 has 15 residues. Looked up from germline, CDR1 is MNHNS and CDR2 is SASEGT. The junction had 3 bases not matched to a gene; V was cut back by 1 base and J by 7 bases. The CDR3 region is CASSEVWTGGEKLFF. CDR3 sequence (DNA): TGTGCCAGCAGTGAAGTCTGGACAGGGGGTGAAAAACTGTTTTTT.

The CDR3 region is CASSLTGSPEAFF. The CDR3 DNA reads TGTGCCAGCAGTTTGACAGGGAGCCCTGAAGCTTTCTTT. The V and J genes are TRBV12-3 or TRBV12-4 and TRBJ1-1; TRBD1 matches 7 bases. Trimming removed 3 bases from V and 6 bases from J; junction bases left unmatched: 4. The CDR3 spans 13 residues.

This chain uses TRBV11-2 with TRBJ2-1; possibly TRBD2 for D (7 bases). Germline lookup yields CDR1 SGHAT and CDR2 FQNNGV. CDR3 length: 13 residues. Trimming stripped 5 bases from V and 15 bases from J, with 20 bases between. CDR3 residues: CASSPRVAGASFF. The CDR3 coding sequence is TGTGCCAGCAGCCCCAGGGTGGCGGGGGCCTCGTTCTTC.

This sequence joins TRBV20-1 and TRBJ1-2; weak D call: TRBD1 (6 bases). Germline V lookup: CDR1 DFQATT, CDR2 SNEGSKA (reference sequence). Trimming pared 3 bases from V and 4 bases from J, leaving 12 bases between. This CDR3 has 13 residues. This chain's CDR3 is CSASPGGGYGYTF. Written as DNA, the CDR3 is TGCAGTGCTAGTCCGGGGGGCGGCTATGGCTACACCTTC.

The V call is TRBV12-3 or TRBV12-4, the J call TRBJ1-3, with no clear D. Deletions cut 6 bases from V and 0 bases from J, with 6 bases between. This CDR3 comprises 13 residues. Written as DNA, the CDR3 is TGTGCCAGCAGGGCAATCTCTGGAAACACCATATATTTT. This sequence encodes CASRAISGNTIYF.

This chain links TRBV7-8 with TRBJ2-7; 10 nucleotides line up with TRBD2. The trim removed 1 base at V and 0 bases at J, leaving 6 bases unmatched. The CDR3 spans 17 residues. Germline values: CDR1 SGHVS, CDR2 FQNEAQ. This CDR3 is CASSLVEASGSSYEQYF. Written as DNA, the CDR3 is TGTGCCAGCAGCTTAGTGGAAGCTAGCGGGAGCTCCTACGAGCAGTACTTC.

The gene calls are TRBV7-9 and TRBJ1-4, with D uncertain. Trimming left V 2 bases short and J 1 base short, with 11 bases between. This CDR3 is 16 amino acids long. The germline CDR1 and CDR2 sequences are SEHNR and FQNEAQ (reference sequence). The CDR3 loop is CASSLSLEGTNEKLFF. The CDR3 DNA reads TGTGCCAGCAGCTTAAGTCTGGAGGGAACTAATGAAAAACTGTTTTTT.

J is TRBJ1-5 and V is TRBV7-8; 7 bases line up with TRBD1. Trimming removed 2 bases from V and 6 bases from J; junction bases left unmatched: 4. The CDR3 loop spans 14 amino acids. Germline V gene sequence: CDR1 SGHVS, CDR2 FQNEAQ. DNA for the CDR3: TGTGCCAGCAGCTTAACGGCAGGGGGTCAGCCCCAGCATTTT. Translating gives CASSLTAGGQPQHF.

The J gene is TRBJ2-7, the V gene TRBV4-2; 8 bases fit TRBD2. V dropped 0 bases and J dropped 4; count of bases not matched to a gene: 8. This CDR3 region has 16 residues. From germline, CDR1 is LGHNA and CDR2 YNFKEQ. This chain's CDR3 is CASSQDLTGGAYEQYF. DNA of the CDR3: TGTGCCAGCAGCCAAGATCTAACGGGAGGGGCGTACGAGCAGTACTTC.